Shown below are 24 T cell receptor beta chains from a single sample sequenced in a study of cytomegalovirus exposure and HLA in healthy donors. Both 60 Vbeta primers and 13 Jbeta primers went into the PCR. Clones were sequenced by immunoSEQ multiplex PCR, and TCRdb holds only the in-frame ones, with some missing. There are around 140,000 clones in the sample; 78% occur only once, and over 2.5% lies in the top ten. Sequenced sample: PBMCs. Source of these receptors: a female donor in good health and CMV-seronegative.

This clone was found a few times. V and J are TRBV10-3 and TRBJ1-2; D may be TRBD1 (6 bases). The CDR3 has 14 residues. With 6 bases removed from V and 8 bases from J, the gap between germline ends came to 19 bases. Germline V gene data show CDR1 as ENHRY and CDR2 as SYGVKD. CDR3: CAISQITGTSGYTF. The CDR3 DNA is TGTGCCATCAGCCAAATCACAGGGACGTCAGGCTACACCTTC.

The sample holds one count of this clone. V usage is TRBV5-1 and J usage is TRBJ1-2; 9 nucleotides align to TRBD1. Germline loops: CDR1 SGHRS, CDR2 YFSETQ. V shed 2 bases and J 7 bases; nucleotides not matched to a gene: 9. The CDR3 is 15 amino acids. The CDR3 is CASSFEQGAAIGYTF. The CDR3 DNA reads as TGCGCCAGCAGCTTCGAACAGGGGGCCGCGATTGGCTACACCTTC.

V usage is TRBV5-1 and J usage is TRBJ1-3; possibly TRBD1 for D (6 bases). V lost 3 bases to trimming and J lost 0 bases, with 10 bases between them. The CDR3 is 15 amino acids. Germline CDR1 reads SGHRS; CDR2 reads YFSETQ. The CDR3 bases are TGCGCCAGCAGCTCAGGACAGCTCTCTGGAAACACCATATATTTT. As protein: CASSSGQLSGNTIYF.

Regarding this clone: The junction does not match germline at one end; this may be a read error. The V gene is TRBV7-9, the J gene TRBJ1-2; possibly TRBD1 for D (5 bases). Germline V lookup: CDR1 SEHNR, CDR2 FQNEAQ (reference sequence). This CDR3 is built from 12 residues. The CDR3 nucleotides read TGTTCCAGCAGCTCGGACACCTGGGGCTACACCTTC. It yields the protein CSSSSDTWGYTF.

CDR3 in amino acids: CASSSLTGNEKLFF. The CDR3, as DNA: TGTGCCAGCAGTTCCTTGACAGGAAATGAAAAACTGTTTTTT. The chain couples TRBV27 to TRBJ1-4; a weak D match, TRBD1 (6 bases). V was clipped by 4 bases and J by 5 bases, with 11 bases between them. This CDR3 comprises 14 residues. Germline CDR1 is MNHEY and CDR2 is SMNVEV (reference sequence).

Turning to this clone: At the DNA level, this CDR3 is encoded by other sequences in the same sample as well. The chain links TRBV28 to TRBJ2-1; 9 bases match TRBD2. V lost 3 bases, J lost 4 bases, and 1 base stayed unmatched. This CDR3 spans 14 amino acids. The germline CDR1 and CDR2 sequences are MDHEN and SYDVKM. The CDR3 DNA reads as TGTGCCAGCAGTTTCAGCGGGAGGTACAATGAGCAGTTCTTC. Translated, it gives CASSFSGRYNEQFF. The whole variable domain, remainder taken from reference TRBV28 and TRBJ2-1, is DVKVTQSSRYLVKRTGEKVFLECVQDMDHENMFWYRQDPGLGLRLIYFSYDVKMKEKGDIPEGYSVSREKKERFSLILESASTNQTSMYLCASSFSGRYNEQFFGPGTRLTVL.

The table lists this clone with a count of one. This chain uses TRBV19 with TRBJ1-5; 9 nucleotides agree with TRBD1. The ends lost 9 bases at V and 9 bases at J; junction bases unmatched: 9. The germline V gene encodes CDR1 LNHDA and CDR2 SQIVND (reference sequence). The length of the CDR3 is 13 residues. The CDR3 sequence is CASLGQGSGPQHF. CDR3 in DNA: TGTGCCAGCCTGGGACAGGGCTCCGGGCCCCAGCATTTT.

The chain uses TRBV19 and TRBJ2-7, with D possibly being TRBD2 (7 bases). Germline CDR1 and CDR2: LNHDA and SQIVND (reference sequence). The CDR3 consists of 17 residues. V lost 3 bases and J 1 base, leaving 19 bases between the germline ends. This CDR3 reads CASSMSPGGAKSYEQYF. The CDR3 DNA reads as TGTGCCAGTAGTATGAGCCCTGGGGGGGCGAAATCCTACGAGCAGTACTTC.

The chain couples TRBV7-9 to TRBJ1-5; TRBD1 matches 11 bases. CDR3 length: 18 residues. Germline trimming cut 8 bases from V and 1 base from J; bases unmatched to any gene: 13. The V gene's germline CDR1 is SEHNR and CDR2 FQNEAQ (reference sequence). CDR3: CASGPPGQGARSNQPQHF. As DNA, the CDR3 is TGTGCCAGCGGCCCTCCTGGACAGGGGGCGCGAAGCAATCAGCCCCAGCATTTT.

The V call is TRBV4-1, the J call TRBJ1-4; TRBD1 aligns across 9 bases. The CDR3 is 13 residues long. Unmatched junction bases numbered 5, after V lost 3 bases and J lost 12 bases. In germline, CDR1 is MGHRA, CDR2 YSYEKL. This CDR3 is CASSQGQGRQLFF. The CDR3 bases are TGCGCCAGCAGCCAGGGACAGGGTAGGCAACTGTTTTTT.

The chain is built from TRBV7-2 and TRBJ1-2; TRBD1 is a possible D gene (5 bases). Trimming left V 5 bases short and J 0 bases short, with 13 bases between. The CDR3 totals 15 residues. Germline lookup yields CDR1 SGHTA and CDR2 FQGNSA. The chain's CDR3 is CASSPWGGTNYGYTF. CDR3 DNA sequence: TGTGCCAGCAGCCCATGGGGGGGGACTAACTATGGCTACACCTTC. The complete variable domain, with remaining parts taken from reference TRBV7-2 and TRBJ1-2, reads GAGVSQSPSNKVTEKGKDVELRCDPISGHTALYWYRQSLGQGLEFLIYFQGNSAPDKSGLPSDRFSAERTGGSVSTLTIQRTQQEDSAVYLCASSPWGGTNYGYTFGSGTRLTVV.

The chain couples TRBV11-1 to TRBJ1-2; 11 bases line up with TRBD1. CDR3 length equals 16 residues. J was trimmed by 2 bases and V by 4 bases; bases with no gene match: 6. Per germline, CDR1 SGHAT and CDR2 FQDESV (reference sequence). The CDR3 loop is CASSYPRTGGNYGYTF. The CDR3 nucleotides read TGTGCCAGCAGCTATCCCAGGACAGGGGGCAACTATGGCTACACCTTC.

For the CDR3, the DNA is TGCGCCAGCAGCTTGTCTTCCTGGACAGGCGGACAAGAGACCCAGTACTTC. Protein product: CASSLSSWTGGQETQYF. The rearrangement links TRBV5-1 to TRBJ2-5; TRBD1 aligns across 7 bases. The CDR3 extends over 17 amino acids. Germline values: CDR1 SGHRS, CDR2 YFSETQ. Trimming cost V 1 base and J 2 bases; bases outside gene matches: 11.

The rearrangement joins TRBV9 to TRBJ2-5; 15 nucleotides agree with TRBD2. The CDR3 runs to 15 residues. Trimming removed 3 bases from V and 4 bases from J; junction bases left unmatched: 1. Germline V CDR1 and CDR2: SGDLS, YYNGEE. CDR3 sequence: CASSAGLAGGETQYF. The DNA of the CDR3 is TGTGCCAGCAGCGCGGGACTAGCGGGAGGAGAGACCCAGTACTTC. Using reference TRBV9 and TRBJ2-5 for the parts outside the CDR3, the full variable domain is DSGVTQTPKHLITATGQRVTLRCSPRSGDLSVYWYQQSLDQGLQFLIQYYNGEERAKGNILERFSAQQFPDLHSELNLSSLELGDSALYFCASSAGLAGGETQYFGPGTRLLVL.

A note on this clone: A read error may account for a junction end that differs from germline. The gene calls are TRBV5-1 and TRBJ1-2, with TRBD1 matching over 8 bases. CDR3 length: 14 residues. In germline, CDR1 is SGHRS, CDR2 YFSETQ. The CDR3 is CASSLAQGAGGYPF. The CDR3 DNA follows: TGCGCCAGCAGCTTGGCGCAGGGGGCTGGAGGCTACCCCTTC.

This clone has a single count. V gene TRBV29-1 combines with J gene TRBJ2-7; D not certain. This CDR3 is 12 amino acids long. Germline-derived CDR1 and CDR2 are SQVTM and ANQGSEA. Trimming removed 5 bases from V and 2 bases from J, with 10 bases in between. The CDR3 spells CSVILKTYEQYF. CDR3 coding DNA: TGCAGCGTTATACTCAAAACCTACGAGCAGTACTTC.

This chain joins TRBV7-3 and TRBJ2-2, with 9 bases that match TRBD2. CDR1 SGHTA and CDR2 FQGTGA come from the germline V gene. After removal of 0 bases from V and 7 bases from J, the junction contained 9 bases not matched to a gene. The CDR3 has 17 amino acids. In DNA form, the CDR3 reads TGTGCCAGCAGCTTAACGGGCGGGAGGGCCCGGGGCGGGGAGCTGTTTTTT. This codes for CASSLTGGRARGGELFF.

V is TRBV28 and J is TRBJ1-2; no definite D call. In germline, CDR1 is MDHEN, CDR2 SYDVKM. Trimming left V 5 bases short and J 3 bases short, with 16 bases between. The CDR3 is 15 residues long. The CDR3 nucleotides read TGTGCCAGCAGTCCACCCGGGTATGCTGACTATGGCTACACCTTC. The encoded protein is CASSPPGYADYGYTF.

CDR3 in amino acids: CASSIAGRSSYNEQFF. DNA for the CDR3: TGTGCCAGCTCTATAGCGGGGAGGAGCTCCTACAATGAGCAGTTCTTC. The chain employs TRBV19 and TRBJ2-1; 8 bases line up with TRBD2. The V gene's germline CDR1 is LNHDA and CDR2 SQIVND (reference sequence). Trimming removed 9 bases from V and 0 bases from J; junction bases left unmatched: 10. The CDR3 is 16 amino acids.

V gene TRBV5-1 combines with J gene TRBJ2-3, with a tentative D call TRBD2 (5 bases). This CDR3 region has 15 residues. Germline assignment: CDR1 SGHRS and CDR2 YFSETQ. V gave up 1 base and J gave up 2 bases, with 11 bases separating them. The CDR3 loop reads CASSLTSGSTDTQYF. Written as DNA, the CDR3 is TGCGCCAGCAGCTTGACTAGTGGGTCCACAGATACGCAGTATTTT.

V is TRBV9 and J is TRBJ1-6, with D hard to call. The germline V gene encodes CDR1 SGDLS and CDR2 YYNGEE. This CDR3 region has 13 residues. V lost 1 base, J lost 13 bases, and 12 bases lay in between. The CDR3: CASSVSLTEPLHF. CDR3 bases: TGTGCCAGCAGCGTATCCCTGACTGAGCCCCTCCACTTT.

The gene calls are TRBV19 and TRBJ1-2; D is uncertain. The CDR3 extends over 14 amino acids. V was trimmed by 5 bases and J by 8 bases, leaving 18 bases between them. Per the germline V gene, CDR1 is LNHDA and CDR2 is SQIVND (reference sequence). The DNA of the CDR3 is TGTGCCAGTAGTGCGAGGGAGGGAGTGGAAGGCTACACCTTC. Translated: CASSAREGVEGYTF.

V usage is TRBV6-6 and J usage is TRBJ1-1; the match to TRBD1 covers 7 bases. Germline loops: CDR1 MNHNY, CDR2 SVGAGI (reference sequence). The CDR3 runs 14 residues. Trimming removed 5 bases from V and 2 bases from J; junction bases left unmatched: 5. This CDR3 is CASSPGTANTEAFF. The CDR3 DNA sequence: TGTGCCAGCAGTCCTGGGACAGCCAACACTGAAGCTTTCTTT.

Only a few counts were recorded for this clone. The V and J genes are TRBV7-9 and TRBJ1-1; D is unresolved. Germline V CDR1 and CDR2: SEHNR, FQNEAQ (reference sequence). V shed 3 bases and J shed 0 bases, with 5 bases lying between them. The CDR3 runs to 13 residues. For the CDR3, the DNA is TGTGCCAGCAGCTTGAGTCTGAACACTGAAGCTTTCTTT. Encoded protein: CASSLSLNTEAFF.